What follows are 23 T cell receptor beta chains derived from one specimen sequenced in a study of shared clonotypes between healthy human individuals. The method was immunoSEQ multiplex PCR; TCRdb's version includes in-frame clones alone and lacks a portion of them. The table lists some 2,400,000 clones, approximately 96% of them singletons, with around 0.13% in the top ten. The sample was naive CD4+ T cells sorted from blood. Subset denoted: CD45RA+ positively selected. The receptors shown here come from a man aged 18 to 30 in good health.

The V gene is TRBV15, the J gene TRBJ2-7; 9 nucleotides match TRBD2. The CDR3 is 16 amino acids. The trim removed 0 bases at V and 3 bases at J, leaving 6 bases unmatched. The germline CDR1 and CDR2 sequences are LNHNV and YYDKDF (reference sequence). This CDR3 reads CATSREGLARDYEQYF. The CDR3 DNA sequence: TGTGCCACCAGCAGAGAGGGACTAGCCAGGGACTACGAGCAGTACTTC.

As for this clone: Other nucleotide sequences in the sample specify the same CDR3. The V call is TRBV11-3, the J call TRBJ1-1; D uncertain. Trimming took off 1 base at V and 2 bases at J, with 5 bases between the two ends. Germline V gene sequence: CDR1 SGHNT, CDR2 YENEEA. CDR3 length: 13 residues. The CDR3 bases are TGTGCCAGCAGCTTAGGAACCAACACTGAAGCTTTCTTT. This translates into CASSLGTNTEAFF.

The CDR3 region is CASSQDPRLALETQYF. In DNA, the CDR3 is TGTGCCAGCAGCCAAGATCCGAGACTAGCGTTGGAGACCCAGTACTTC. This sequence joins TRBV14 and TRBJ2-5; TRBD2 aligns across 8 bases. With 0 bases clipped from V and 5 bases from J, the junction kept 8 bases outside the gene matches. The CDR3 is 16 amino acids. Germline loops: CDR1 SGHDN, CDR2 FVKESK.

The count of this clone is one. The CDR3 DNA is TGTGCCACCAACGTGGGGCTGCAAAATCAGCCCCAGCATTTT. This translates into CATNVGLQNQPQHF. The rearrangement uses TRBV15 and TRBJ1-5, with D maybe TRBD1 (5 bases). Germline V gene sequence: CDR1 LNHNV, CDR2 YYDKDF (reference sequence). V was cut by 7 bases and J by 4 bases, with 14 bases left in between. The CDR3 is 14 amino acids.

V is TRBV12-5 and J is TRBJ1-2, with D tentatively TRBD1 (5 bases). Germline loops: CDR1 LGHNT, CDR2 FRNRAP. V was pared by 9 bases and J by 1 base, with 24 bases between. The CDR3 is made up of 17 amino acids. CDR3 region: CASSPRLSPDINYGYTF. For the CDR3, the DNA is TGTGCTAGCTCACCCCGGTTGAGTCCGGACATTAACTATGGCTACACCTTC. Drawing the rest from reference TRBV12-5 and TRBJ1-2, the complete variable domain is DARVTQTPRHKVTEMGQEVTMRCQPILGHNTVFWYRQTMMQGLELLAYFRNRAPLDDSGMPKDRFSAEMPDATLATLKIQPSEPRDSAVYFCASSPRLSPDINYGYTFGSGTRLTVV.

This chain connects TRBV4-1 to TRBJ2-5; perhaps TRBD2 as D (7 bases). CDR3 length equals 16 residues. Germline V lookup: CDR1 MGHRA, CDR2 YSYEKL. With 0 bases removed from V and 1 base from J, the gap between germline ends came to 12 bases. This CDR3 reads CASSQERGPVQETQYF. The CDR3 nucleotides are TGCGCCAGCAGCCAAGAGCGGGGGCCCGTCCAAGAGACCCAGTACTTC.

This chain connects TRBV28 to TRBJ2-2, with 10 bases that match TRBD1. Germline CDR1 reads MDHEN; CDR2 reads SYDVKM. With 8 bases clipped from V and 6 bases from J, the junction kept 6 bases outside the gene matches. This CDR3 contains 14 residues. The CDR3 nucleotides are TGTGCCAGCCTTAGACAGGGGGCTGCCGGGGAGCTGTTTTTT. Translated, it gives CASLRQGAAGELFF.

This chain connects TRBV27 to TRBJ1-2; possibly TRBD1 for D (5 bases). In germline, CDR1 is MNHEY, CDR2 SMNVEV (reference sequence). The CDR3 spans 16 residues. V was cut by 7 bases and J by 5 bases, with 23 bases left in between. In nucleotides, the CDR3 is TGTGCCAGCAAGGGTCCAGGGAGCCCCGGACTATATGGCTACACCTTC. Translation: CASKGPGSPGLYGYTF.

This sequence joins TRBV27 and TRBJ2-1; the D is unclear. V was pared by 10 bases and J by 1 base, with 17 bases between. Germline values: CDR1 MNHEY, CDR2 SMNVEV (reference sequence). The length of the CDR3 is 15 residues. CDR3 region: CATGRGQSSYNEQFF. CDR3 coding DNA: TGTGCCACCGGTCGTGGGCAATCTTCCTACAATGAGCAGTTCTTC.

The CDR3 region is CASKGLAGTQYF. Here the CDR3 DNA reads TGTGCCAGCAAGGGTCTAGCGGGGACCCAGTACTTC. The chain links TRBV6-5 to TRBJ2-5, with 8 positions matching TRBD2. The V segment lost 7 bases and the J segment 7 bases; nucleotides outside the gene matches: 5. Germline CDR1 and CDR2: MNHEY and SVGAGI. The CDR3 extends over 12 amino acids.

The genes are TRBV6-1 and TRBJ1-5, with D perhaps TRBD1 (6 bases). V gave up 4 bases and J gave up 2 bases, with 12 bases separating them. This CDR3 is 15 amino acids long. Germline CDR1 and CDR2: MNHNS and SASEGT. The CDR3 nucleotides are TGTGCCAGCAGTGCAGGGGCTGGAGGCAATCAGCCCCAGCATTTT. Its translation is CASSAGAGGNQPQHF.

The CDR3 coding sequence is TGTGCCACCAGCAGAGATTTTGTGGATCAGCCCCAGCATTTT. Translated: CATSRDFVDQPQHF. V and J are TRBV15 and TRBJ1-5; D is unclear. V lost 0 bases, J lost 5 bases, and 8 bases lay in between. CDR3 length: 14 residues. Germline CDR1 and CDR2: LNHNV and YYDKDF (reference sequence). The full variable domain, in which reference TRBV15 and TRBJ1-5 provide the parts outside the CDR3, is DAMVIQNPRYQVTQFGKPVTLSCSQTLNHNVMYWYQQKSSQAPKLLFHYYDKDFNNEADTPDNFQSRRPNTSFCFLDIRSPGLGDTAMYLCATSRDFVDQPQHFGDGTRLSIL.

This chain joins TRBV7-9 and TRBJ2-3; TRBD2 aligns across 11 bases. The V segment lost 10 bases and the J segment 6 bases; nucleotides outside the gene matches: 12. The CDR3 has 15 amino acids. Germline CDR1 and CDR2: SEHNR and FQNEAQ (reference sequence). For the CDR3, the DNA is TGTGCCATAGGATTGGGTAGCGGGGGGGCGGATACGCAGTATTTT. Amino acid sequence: CAIGLGSGGADTQYF.

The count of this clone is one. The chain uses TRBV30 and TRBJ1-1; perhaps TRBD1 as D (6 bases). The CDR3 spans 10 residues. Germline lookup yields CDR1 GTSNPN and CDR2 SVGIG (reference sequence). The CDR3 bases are TGTGCGTCAGGGGAGGGTGAAGCTTTCTTT. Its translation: CASGEGEAFF.

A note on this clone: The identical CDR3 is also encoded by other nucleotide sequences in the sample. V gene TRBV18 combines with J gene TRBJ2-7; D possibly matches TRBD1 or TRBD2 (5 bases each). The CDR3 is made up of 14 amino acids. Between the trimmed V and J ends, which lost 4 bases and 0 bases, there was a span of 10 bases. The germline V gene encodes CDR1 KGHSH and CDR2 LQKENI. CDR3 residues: CASSLSGTSYEQYF. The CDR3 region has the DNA TGTGCCAGCTCACTCTCCGGGACCTCCTACGAGCAGTACTTC. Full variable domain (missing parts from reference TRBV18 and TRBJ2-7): NAGVMQNPRHLVRRRGQEARLRCSPMKGHSHVYWYRQLPEEGLKFMVYLQKENIIDESGMPKERFSAEFPKEGPSILRIQQVVRGDSAAYFCASSLSGTSYEQYFGPGTRLTVT.

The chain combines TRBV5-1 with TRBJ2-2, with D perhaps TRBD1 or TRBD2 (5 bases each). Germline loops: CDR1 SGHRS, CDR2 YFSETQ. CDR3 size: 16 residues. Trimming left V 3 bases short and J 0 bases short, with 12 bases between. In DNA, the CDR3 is TGCGCCAGCAGCTGGGACGGGTTACCGAACACCGGGGAGCTGTTTTTT. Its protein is CASSWDGLPNTGELFF.

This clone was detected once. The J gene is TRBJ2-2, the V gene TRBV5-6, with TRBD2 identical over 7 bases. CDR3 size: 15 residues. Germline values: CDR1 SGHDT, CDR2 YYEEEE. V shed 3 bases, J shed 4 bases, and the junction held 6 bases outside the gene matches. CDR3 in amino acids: CASSSDGGITGELFF. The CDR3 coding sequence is TGTGCCAGCAGCTCAGACGGGGGGATCACCGGGGAGCTGTTTTTT.

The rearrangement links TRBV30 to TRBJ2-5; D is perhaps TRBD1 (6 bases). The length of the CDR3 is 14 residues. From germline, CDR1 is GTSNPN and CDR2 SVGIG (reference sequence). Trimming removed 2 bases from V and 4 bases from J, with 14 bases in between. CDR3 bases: TGTGCCTGGAGTCCGACAGGCTGGGGAGAGACCCAGTACTTC. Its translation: CAWSPTGWGETQYF. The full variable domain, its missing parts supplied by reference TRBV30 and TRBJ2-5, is SQTIHQWPATLVQPVGSPLSLECTVEGTSNPNLYWYRQAAGRGLQLLFYSVGIGQISSEVPQNLSASRPQDRQFILSSKKLLLSDSGFYLCAWSPTGWGETQYFGPGTRLLVL.

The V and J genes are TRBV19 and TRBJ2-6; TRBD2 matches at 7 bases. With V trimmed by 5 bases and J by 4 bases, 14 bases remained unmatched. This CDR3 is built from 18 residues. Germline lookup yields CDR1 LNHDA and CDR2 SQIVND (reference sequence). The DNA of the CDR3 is TGTGCCAGTAGTTCGAGGGAGGGCCTGGGAGAAGGGGCCAACGTCCTGACTTTC. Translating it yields CASSSREGLGEGANVLTF.

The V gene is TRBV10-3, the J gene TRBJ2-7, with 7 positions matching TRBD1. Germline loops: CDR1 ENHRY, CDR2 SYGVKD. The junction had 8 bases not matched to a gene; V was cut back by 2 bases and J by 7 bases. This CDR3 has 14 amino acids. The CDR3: CAISEGQGVLEQYF. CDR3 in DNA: TGTGCCATCAGTGAGGGGCAGGGGGTATTGGAGCAGTACTTC.

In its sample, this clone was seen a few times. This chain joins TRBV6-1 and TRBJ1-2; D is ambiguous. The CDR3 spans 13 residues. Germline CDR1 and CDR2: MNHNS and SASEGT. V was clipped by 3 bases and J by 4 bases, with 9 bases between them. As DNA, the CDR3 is TGTGCCAGCAGTGACGGACGGGTCTATGGCTACACCTTC. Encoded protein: CASSDGRVYGYTF.

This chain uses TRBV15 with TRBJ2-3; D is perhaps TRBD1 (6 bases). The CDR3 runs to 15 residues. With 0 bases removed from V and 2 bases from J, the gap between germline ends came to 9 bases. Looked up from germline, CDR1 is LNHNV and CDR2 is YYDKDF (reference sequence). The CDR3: CATSREWDTTDTQYF. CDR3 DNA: TGTGCCACCAGCAGAGAATGGGACACCACAGATACGCAGTATTTT. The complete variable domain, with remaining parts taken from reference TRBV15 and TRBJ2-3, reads DAMVIQNPRYQVTQFGKPVTLSCSQTLNHNVMYWYQQKSSQAPKLLFHYYDKDFNNEADTPDNFQSRRPNTSFCFLDIRSPGLGDTAMYLCATSREWDTTDTQYFGPGTRLTVL.

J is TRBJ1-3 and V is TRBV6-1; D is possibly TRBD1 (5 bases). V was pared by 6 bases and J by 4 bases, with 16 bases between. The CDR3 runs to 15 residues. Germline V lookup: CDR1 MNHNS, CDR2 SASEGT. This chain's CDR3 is CASSSSGLGGNTIYF. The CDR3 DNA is TGTGCCAGCAGCTCATCGGGGCTTGGCGGAAACACCATATATTTT.